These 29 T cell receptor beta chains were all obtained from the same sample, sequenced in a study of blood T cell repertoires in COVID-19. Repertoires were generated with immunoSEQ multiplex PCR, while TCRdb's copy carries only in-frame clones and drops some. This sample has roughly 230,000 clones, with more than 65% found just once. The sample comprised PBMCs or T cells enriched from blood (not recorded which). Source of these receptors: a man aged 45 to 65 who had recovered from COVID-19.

CDR3 bases: TGTGCCAGCAGTTACAGGGGGACCGGGGAGCTGTTTTTT. It specifies CASSYRGTGELFF. The chain carries TRBV2 and TRBJ2-2; 8 nucleotides line up with TRBD1. Per the germline V gene, CDR1 is SNHLY and CDR2 is FYNNEI. With V trimmed by 5 bases and J by 5 bases, 1 base remained unmatched. The CDR3 extends over 13 amino acids. The full variable domain, completed using reference TRBV2 and TRBJ2-2, is EPEVTQTPSHQVTQMGQEVILRCVPISNHLYFYWYRQILGQKVEFLVSFYNNEISEKSEIFDDQFSVERPDGSNFTLKIRSTKLEDSAMYFCASSYRGTGELFFGEGSRLTVL.

The CDR3 is CASSLAIAQGLPLHF. DNA of the CDR3: TGCGCCAGCAGCTTGGCCATTGCTCAGGGGTTACCCCTCCACTTT. The J gene is TRBJ1-6, the V gene TRBV5-1; D possibly corresponds to TRBD1 (6 bases). Trimming took 0 bases from V and 12 from J, leaving 16 bases between them. Germline V CDR1 and CDR2: SGHRS, YFSETQ. The CDR3 sequence is 15 residues long.

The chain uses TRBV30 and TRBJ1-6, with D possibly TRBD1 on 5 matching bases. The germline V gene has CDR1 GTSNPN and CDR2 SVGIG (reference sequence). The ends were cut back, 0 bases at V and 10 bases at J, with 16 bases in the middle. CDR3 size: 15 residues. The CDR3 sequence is CAWSVDSNLRSPLHF. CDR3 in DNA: TGTGCCTGGAGTGTCGACAGTAATCTTAGGTCACCCCTCCACTTT.

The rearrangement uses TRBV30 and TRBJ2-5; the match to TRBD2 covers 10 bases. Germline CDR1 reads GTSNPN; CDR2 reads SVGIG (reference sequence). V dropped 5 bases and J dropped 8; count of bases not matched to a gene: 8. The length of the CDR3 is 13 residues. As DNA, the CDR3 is TGTGCCTGGTTACCTAGCGGGGGTTCTACCCAGTACTTC. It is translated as CAWLPSGGSTQYF.

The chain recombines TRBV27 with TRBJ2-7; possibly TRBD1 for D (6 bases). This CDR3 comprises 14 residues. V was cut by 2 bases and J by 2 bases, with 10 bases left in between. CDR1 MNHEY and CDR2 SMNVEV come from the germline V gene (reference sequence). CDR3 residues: CASSLGTPTYEQYF. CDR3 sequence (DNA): TGTGCCAGCAGTTTAGGGACACCCACCTACGAGCAGTACTTC.

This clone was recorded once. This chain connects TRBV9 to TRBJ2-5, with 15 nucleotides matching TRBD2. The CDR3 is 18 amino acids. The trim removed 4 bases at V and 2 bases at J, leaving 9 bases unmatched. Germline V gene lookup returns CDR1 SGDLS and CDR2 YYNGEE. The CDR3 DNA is TGTGCCAGCAGCCCCGGGCCCGGACTAGCGGGGGGGCAAGAGACCCAGTACTTC. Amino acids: CASSPGPGLAGGQETQYF.

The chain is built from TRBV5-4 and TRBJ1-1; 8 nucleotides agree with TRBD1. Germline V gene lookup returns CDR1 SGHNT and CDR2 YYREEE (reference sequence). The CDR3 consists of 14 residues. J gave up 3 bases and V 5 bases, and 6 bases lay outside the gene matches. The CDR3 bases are TGTGCCAGCAGGACCGGACAGGGCGACACTGAAGCTTTCTTT. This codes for CASRTGQGDTEAFF.

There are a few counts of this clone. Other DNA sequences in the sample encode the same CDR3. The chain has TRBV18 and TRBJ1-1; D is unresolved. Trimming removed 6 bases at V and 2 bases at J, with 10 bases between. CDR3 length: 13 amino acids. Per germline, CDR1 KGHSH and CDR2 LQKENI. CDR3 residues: CASSAGGNTEAFF. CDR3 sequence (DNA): TGTGCCAGCTCCGCAGGAGGAAACACTGAAGCTTTCTTT. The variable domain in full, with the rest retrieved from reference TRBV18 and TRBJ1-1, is NAGVMQNPRHLVRRRGQEARLRCSPMKGHSHVYWYRQLPEEGLKFMVYLQKENIIDESGMPKERFSAEFPKEGPSILRIQQVVRGDSAAYFCASSAGGNTEAFFGQGTRLTVV.

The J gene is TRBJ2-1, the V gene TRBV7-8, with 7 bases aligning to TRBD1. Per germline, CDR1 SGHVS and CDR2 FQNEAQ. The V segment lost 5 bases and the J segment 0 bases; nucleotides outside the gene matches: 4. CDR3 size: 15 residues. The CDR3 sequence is CASSHDRASYNEQFF. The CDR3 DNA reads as TGTGCCAGCAGCCACGACAGGGCCTCCTACAATGAGCAGTTCTTC.

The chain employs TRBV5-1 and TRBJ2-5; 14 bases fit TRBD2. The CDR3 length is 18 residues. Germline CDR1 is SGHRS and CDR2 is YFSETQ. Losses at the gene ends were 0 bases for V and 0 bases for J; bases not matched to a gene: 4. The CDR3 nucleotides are TGCGCCAGCAGCTTGGGACTAGCGGGGGGGCCGGACCAAGAGACCCAGTACTTC. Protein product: CASSLGLAGGPDQETQYF.

Here the CDR3 reads CASSFRDNEQFF. The CDR3 DNA reads as TGTGCCAGCAGTTTCCGTGACAATGAGCAGTTCTTC. The chain recombines TRBV27 with TRBJ2-1, with D hard to call. This CDR3 has 12 amino acids. Trimming took 3 bases from V and 5 from J, leaving 5 bases between them. Germline CDR1 is MNHEY and CDR2 is SMNVEV (reference sequence).

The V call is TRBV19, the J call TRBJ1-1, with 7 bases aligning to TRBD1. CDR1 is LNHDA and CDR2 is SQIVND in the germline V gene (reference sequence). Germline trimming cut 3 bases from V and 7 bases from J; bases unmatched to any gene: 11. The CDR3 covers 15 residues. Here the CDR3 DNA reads TGTGCCAGTAGTATCGACAGGGTTTTAGGTATTGAAGCTTTCTTT. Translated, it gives CASSIDRVLGIEAFF.

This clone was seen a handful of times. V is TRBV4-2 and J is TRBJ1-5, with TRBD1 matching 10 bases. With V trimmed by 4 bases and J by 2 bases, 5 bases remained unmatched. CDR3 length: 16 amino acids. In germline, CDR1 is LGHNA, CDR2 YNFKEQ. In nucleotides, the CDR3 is TGTGCCAGCAGCCCTCAGACAGGGGGCGGCAATCAGCCCCAGCATTTT. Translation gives CASSPQTGGGNQPQHF.

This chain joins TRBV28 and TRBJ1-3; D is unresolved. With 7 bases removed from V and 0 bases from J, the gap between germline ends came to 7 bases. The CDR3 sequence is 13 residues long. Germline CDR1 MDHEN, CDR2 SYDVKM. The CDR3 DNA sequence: TGTGCCAGCAACGCAGACTCTGGAAACACCATATATTTT. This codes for CASNADSGNTIYF. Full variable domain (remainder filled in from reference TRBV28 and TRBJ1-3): DVKVTQSSRYLVKRTGEKVFLECVQDMDHENMFWYRQDPGLGLRLIYFSYDVKMKEKGDIPEGYSVSREKKERFSLILESASTNQTSMYLCASNADSGNTIYFGEGSWLTVV.

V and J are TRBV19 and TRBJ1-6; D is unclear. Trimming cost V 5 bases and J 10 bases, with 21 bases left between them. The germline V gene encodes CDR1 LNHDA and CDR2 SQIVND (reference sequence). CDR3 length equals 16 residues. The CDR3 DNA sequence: TGTGCCAGTAGTCCTCAAGGCGGCAGAAGGAAATCACCCCTCCACTTT. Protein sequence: CASSPQGGRRKSPLHF. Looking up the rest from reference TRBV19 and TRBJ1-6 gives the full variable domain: DGGITQSPKYLFRKEGQNVTLSCEQNLNHDAMYWYRQDPGQGLRLIYYSQIVNDFQKGDIAEGYSVSREKKESFPLTVTSAQKNPTAFYLCASSPQGGRRKSPLHFGNGTRLTVT.

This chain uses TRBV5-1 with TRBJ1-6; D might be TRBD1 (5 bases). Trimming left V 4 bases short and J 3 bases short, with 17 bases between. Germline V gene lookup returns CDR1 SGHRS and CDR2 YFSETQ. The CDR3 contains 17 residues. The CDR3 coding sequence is TGCGCCAGCAGCCCTACACGGGGGGTATTCTATAATTCACCCCTCCACTTT. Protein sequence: CASSPTRGVFYNSPLHF.

The CDR3 DNA reads TGTGCCAGCAGCTTAGCGCCACTAGCGGGGGGACGAGATACGCAGTATTTT. It translates to CASSLAPLAGGRDTQYF. The chain has TRBV11-1 and TRBJ2-3, with TRBD2 matching 12 bases. The J segment lost 5 bases and the V segment lost 0 bases, leaving 6 bases of the junction unmatched. The germline gives CDR1 SGHAT, CDR2 FQDESV (reference sequence). The CDR3 runs to 17 residues.

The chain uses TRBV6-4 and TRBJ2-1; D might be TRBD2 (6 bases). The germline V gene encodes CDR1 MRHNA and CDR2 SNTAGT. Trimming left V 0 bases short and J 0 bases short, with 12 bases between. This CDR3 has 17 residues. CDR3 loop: CASSDSAGSLSYNEQFF. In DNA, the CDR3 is TGTGCCAGCAGTGACTCTGCGGGGTCTCTCTCCTACAATGAGCAGTTCTTC.

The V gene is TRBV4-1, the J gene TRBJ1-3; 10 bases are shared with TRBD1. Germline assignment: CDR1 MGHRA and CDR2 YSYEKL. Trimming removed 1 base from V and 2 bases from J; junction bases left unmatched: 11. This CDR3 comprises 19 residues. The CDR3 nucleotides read TGCGCCAGCAGCCAAGGGGTTGCTGACAGGGGGCGCCCTGGAAACACCATATATTTT. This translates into CASSQGVADRGRPGNTIYF.

In DNA form, the CDR3 reads TGTGCCAGCAGTGAGGGGGACTGGGGATCCTACAATGAGCAGTTCTTC. Protein sequence: CASSEGDWGSYNEQFF. The rearrangement links TRBV6-4 to TRBJ2-1, with D possibly TRBD2 on 6 matching bases. Germline CDR1 reads MRHNA; CDR2 reads SNTAGT. V lost 3 bases and J lost 1, with 13 bases in between. The CDR3 spans 16 residues.

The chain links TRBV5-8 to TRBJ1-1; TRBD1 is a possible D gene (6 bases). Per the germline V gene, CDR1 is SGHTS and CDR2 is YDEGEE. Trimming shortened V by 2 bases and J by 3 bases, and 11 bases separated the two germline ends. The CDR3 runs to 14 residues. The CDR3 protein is CASSLTGMDTEAFF. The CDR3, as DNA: TGTGCCAGCAGCTTAACAGGGATGGACACTGAAGCTTTCTTT.

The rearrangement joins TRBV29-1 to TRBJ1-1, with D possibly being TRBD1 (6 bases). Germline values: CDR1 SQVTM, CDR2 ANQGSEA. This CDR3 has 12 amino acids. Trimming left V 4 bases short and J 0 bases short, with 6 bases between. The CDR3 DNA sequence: TGCAGCGTTGGACAGGTGAACACTGAAGCTTTCTTT. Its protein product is CSVGQVNTEAFF.

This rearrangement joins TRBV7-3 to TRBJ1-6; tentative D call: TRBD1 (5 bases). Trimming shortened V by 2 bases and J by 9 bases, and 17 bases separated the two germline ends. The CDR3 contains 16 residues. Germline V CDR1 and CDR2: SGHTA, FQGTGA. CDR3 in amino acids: CASSLAGTPGGSPLHF. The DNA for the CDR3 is TGTGCCAGCAGCTTAGCCGGGACTCCCGGGGGTTCACCCCTCCACTTT. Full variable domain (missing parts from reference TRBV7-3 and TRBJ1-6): GAGVSQTPSNKVTEKGKYVELRCDPISGHTALYWYRQSLGQGPEFLIYFQGTGAADDSGLPNDRFFAVRPEGSVSTLKIQRTERGDSAVYLCASSLAGTPGGSPLHFGNGTRLTVT.

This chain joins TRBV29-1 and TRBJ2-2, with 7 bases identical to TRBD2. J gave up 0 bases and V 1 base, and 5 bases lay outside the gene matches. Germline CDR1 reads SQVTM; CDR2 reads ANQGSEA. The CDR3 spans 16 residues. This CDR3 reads CSVEVLSGANTGELFF. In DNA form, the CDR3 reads TGCAGCGTTGAAGTTCTGAGCGGGGCGAACACCGGGGAGCTGTTTTTT.

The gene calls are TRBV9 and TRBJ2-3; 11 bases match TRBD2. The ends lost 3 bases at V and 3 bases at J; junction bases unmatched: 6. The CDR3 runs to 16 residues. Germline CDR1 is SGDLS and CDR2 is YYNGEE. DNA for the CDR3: TGTGCCAGCAGCGCCATTAGCGGGAGGGCGACAGATACGCAGTATTTT. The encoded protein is CASSAISGRATDTQYF.

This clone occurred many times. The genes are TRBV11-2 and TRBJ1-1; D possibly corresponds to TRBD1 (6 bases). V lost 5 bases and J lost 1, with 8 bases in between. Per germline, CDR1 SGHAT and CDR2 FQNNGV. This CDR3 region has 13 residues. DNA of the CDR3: TGTGCCAGCAGCCAACAGGGGAACACTGAAGCTTTCTTT. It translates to CASSQQGNTEAFF. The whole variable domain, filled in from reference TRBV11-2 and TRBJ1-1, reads EAGVAQSPRYKIIEKRQSVAFWCNPISGHATLYWYQQILGQGPKLLIQFQNNGVVDDSQLPKDRFSAERLKGVDSTLKIQPAKLEDSAVYLCASSQQGNTEAFFGQGTRLTVV.

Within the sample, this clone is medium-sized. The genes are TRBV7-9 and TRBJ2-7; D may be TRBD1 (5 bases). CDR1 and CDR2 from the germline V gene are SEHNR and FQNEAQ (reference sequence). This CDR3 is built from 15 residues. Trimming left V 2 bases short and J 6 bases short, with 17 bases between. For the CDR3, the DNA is TGTGCCAGCAGCTTAATGCAGGCTGGCCAGGGCGAGCAGTACTTC. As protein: CASSLMQAGQGEQYF.

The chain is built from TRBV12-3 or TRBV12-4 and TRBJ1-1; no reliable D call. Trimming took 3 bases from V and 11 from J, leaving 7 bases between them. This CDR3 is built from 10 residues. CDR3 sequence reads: CASSFTRAFF. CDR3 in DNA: TGTGCCAGCAGTTTTACCAGGGCTTTCTTT.

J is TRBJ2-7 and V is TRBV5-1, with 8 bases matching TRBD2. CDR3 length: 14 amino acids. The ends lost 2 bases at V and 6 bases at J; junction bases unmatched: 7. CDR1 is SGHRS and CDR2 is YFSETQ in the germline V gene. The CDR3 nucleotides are TGCGCCAGCAGCTTCGGACTAGCATCGGCCGAGCAGTACTTC. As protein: CASSFGLASAEQYF. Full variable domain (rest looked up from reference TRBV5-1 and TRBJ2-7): KAGVTQTPRYLIKTRGQQVTLSCSPISGHRSVSWYQQTPGQGLQFLFEYFSETQRNKGNFPGRFSGRQFSNSRSEMNVSTLELGDSALYLCASSFGLASAEQYFGPGTRLTVT.